These T cell receptor beta chains were read from a single sample in a study of immune evolution from preneoplasia to lung adenocarcinoma. TCRdb's table, derived via immunoSEQ multiplex PCR, lists solely in-frame clones and lacks some. The data contain about 6,500 clones, nearly 75% of them singletons. Source material: FFPE lung adenocarcinoma in situ tissue. These TCRs come from an older donor with lung adenocarcinoma. Each CDR3 is given with its conserved first and last residue. Fields, in order: clone size, D gene, J gene, V gene, CDR3 protein, CDR3 DNA. The D gene is left open where the match is weak. Part of the rows lack a size; the others show once, few, many or a class for expanded clones.

. | . | TRBJ1-2 | TRBV20-1 | CSAHLGGGYTF | TGCAGTGCCCACCTGGGGGGTGGTTACACCTTC
few | TRBD1 | TRBJ2-5 | TRBV2 | CASSEGTGPQETQYF | TGTGCCAGCAGTGAGGGGACAGGACCTCAAGAGACCCAGTACTTC
once | . | TRBJ2-7 | TRBV6-6 | CASSQGNEQYF | TGTGCCAGCAGTCAGGGAAACGAGCAGTACTTC
. | TRBD1 | TRBJ1-4 | TRBV4-1 | CASSQDGRGPNEKLFF | TGCGCCAGCAGCCAAGACGGCAGGGGGCCTAATGAAAAACTGTTTTTT
. | . | TRBJ1-5 | TRBV30 | CAWSPGPNQPQHF | TGTGCCTGGAGCCCGGGTCCCAATCAGCCCCAGCATTTT
. | . | TRBJ2-3 | TRBV19 | CASSTAGDTQYF | TGTGCCAGTAGTACCGCGGGGGATACGCAGTATTTT
few | . | TRBJ1-1 | TRBV4-1 | CASSQERQGSRGAFF | TGCGCCAGCAGCCAAGAGCGTCAGGGATCACGCGGGGCTTTCTTT
. | . | TRBJ1-2 | TRBV7-9 | CASSLESGYDGYTF | TGTGCCAGCAGCTTAGAGAGCGGCTACGATGGCTACACCTTC
. | . | TRBJ1-1 | TRBV18 | CASSPETDWAFTEAFF | TGTGCCAGCTCACCCGAGACAGACTGGGCATTCACTGAAGCTTTCTTT
few | . | TRBJ1-1 | TRBV20-1 | CSVLVNTEAFF | TGCAGTGTCCTGGTAAACACTGAAGCTTTCTTT
. | . | TRBJ2-3 | TRBV2 | CASTDTDTQYF | TGTGCCAGCACAGACACAGATACGCAGTATTTT
few | . | TRBJ1-5 | TRBV6-6 | CASSTGQNQPQHF | TGTGCCAGCAGTACGGGCCAAAATCAGCCCCAGCATTTT
. | . | TRBJ1-2 | TRBV28 | CASSLGPRVGGYTF | TGTGCCAGCAGTTTAGGCCCCAGGGTGGGAGGCTACACCTTC
once | . | TRBJ1-6 | TRBV9 | CASSVGSPLHF | TGTGCCAGCAGCGTAGGGTCACCCCTCCACTTT
. | TRBD1 | TRBJ1-5 | TRBV19 | CATTAGQGIGGNQPQHF | TGTGCCACCACTGCGGGACAGGGGATAGGAGGCAATCAGCCCCAGCATTTT
once | . | TRBJ1-3 | TRBV29-1 | CSVGTTSGNTIYF | TGCAGCGTGGGGACAACCTCTGGAAACACCATATATTTT
. | . | TRBJ1-2 | TRBV7-2 | CASSLGHQSGYTF | TGTGCCAGCAGCTTAGGCCACCAAAGTGGCTACACCTTC
. | . | TRBJ1-2 | TRBV18 | CASSPDGQYGYTF | TGTGCCAGCTCACCAGATGGACAGTATGGCTACACCTTC
. | . | TRBJ2-7 | TRBV6-1 | CASILSIHEQYF | TGTGCCAGCATCCTATCGATCCACGAGCAGTACTTC
. | TRBD1 | TRBJ1-5 | TRBV6-6 | CASSPPDRSMGQPQHF | TGTGCCAGCAGTCCTCCGGACAGGTCTATGGGTCAGCCCCAGCATTTT
. | . | TRBJ1-4 | TRBV30 | CAWSVPGSRREKLFF | TGTGCCTGGAGTGTACCGGGAAGCCGACGAGAAAAACTGTTTTTT
. | . | TRBJ1-1 | TRBV11-2 | CASSLERHQAFF | TGTGCCAGCAGCTTAGAACGGCATCAAGCTTTCTTT
once | TRBD1 | TRBJ2-3 | TRBV5-1 | CASSLRTGGGSDTQYF | TGCGCCAGCAGCTTGAGGACAGGGGGTGGATCAGATACGCAGTATTTT
. | TRBD1 | TRBJ2-2 | TRBV7-2 | CASSLRAPGQGSGELFF | TGTGCCAGCAGCTTGCGTGCTCCGGGACAGGGGTCCGGGGAGCTGTTTTTT
few | TRBD1 | TRBJ1-1 | TRBV6-1 | CASSPGQENTEAFF | TGTGCCAGCAGCCCTGGACAGGAGAACACTGAAGCTTTCTTT
. | TRBD1 | TRBJ1-5 | TRBV6-5 | CATGQGDQPQHF | TGTGCCACCGGACAGGGGGATCAGCCCCAGCATTTT
once | TRBD2 | TRBJ2-7 | TRBV6-5 | CASRPGLAGVQQYF | TGTGCCAGCAGACCGGGACTAGCGGGAGTACAGCAGTACTTC
few | TRBD2 | TRBJ2-5 | TRBV4-1 | CASSQDYGRETQYF | TGCGCCAGCAGCCAAGACTACGGGAGGGAGACCCAGTACTTC
few | TRBD1 | TRBJ2-7 | TRBV7-9 | CASGDREIYEQYF | TGTGCCAGCGGGGACAGGGAGATTTACGAGCAGTACTTC